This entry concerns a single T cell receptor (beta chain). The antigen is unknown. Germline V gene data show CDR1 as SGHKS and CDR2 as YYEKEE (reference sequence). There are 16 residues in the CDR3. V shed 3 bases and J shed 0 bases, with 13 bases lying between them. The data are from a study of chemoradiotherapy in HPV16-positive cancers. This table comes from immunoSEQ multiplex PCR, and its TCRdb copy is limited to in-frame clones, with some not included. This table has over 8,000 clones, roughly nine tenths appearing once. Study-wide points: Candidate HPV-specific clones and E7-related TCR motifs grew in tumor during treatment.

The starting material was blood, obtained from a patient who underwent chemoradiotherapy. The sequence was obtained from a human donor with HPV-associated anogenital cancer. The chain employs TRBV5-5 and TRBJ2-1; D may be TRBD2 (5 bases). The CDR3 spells CASSSQLDSSYNEQFF. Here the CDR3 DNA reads TGTGCCAGCAGCTCCCAACTAGACTCCTCCTACAATGAGCAGTTCTTC. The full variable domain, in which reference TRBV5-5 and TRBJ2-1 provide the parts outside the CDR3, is DAGVTQSPTHLIKTRGQQVTLRCSPISGHKSVSWYQQVLGQGPQFIFQYYEKEERGRGNFPDRFSARQFPNYSSELNVNALLLGDSALYLCASSSQLDSSYNEQFFGPGTRLTVL.